This T cell receptor (beta chain) was recorded in a study of blood T cell repertoires in COVID-19. Study-wide context: Samples taken during acute and convalescent COVID-19 were collected in the United States, Italy and Spain. T cells, B-cell-depleted T cells, or PBMCs supplied cDNA or gDNA.

This clone was recorded once. Losses at the gene ends were 3 bases for V and 5 bases for J; bases not matched to a gene: 9. The CDR3 is 15 amino acids. The germline V gene has CDR1 GTSNPN and CDR2 SVGIG (reference sequence). Generated by immunoSEQ multiplex PCR, the TCRdb table keeps only in-frame clones and is missing some. The repertoire has about 260,000 clones, 88% of them found once; the top ten carry over 4%. The V gene is TRBV30, the J gene TRBJ2-1; 8 bases are a match to TRBD2. The clonotype was recovered from a man aged 55 to 70 who had recovered from COVID-19. What was sequenced was peripheral blood. The CDR3 region has the DNA TGTGCCTGGAGAGGGTGGGGACTAGGGAACAATGAGCAGTTCTTC. As protein: CAWRGWGLGNNEQFF.